This T cell receptor (beta chain) derives from a study of blood T cells in healthy people across ages. This clonotype was observed a handful of times. It was with a sample-barcoded 5' primer and a J-beta primer mix that a second PCR of roughly 7 to 12 cycles was run. TCRdb fed the 5' RACE reads into MiXCR, producing one record per CDR3 protein. Among more than 1,400,000 distinct CDR3 sequences listed, 42% were seen once. Germline loops: CDR1 DFQATT, CDR2 SNEGSKA (reference sequence). There are 15 residues in the CDR3. J gave up 5 bases and V 2 bases, and 6 bases lay outside the gene matches. Sequenced input: blood. The sequence was collected from a woman under 30 in good health. V gene TRBV20-1 combines with J gene TRBJ2-5, with TRBD1 matching 12 bases. The CDR3 bases are TGCAGTGCTAGATCCGGGACAGGGGGCCGCGAGACCCAGTACTTC. Translating gives CSARSGTGGRETQYF.